Listed here are 24 T cell receptor beta chains from one sample, sequenced in a study of T cells after yellow fever vaccination. TCRdb reprocessed the 5' RACE reads with MiXCR, giving one entry per CDR3 protein. Among under 700,000 distinct CDR3 sequences listed, roughly a sixth were seen once. The input for sequencing was PBMCs, taken 5 days after the first yellow fever vaccination. These receptors all come from a young man who received the YFV17D yellow fever vaccine.

The CDR3 region has the DNA TGCAGCGTTGGTAGACGGGGGGACAATGAAAAACTGTTTTTT. It specifies CSVGRRGDNEKLFF. This rearrangement joins TRBV29-1 to TRBJ1-4; TRBD1 might be the D (5 bases). The length of the CDR3 is 14 residues. V was pared by 4 bases and J by 5 bases, with 14 bases between. The V gene's germline CDR1 is SQVTM and CDR2 ANQGSEA.

In this sample, this clonotype turned up a few times. The chain is built from TRBV7-2 and TRBJ1-1; a possible D gene is TRBD1 (5 bases). Germline-derived CDR1 and CDR2 are SGHTA and FQGNSA. This CDR3 is 15 amino acids long. Trimming shortened V by 1 base and J by 4 bases, and 13 bases separated the two germline ends. The CDR3 spells CASSLVSQGSTEAFF. The CDR3 region has the DNA TGTGCCAGCAGCTTAGTCTCCCAGGGATCCACTGAAGCTTTCTTT.

The chain employs TRBV7-2 and TRBJ2-5, with a weak D call TRBD1 (6 bases). V was trimmed by 5 bases and J by 2 bases, leaving 12 bases between them. The CDR3 extends over 14 amino acids. Looked up from germline, CDR1 is SGHTA and CDR2 is FQGNSA. The CDR3 protein is CASSTDRLQETQYF. The CDR3 coding sequence is TGTGCCAGCAGCACAGACAGGCTTCAAGAGACCCAGTACTTC.

This clonotype was picked up a small number of times. J is TRBJ2-3 and V is TRBV7-2, with D possibly TRBD1 on 6 matching bases. The germline V gene encodes CDR1 SGHTA and CDR2 FQGNSA. The germline V and J ends were trimmed by 1 base and 2 bases, with 10 bases remaining between them. This CDR3 spans 15 amino acids. The CDR3 DNA follows: TGTGCCAGCAGCTTAGAACAGGGCATCACAGATACGCAGTATTTT. Encoded protein: CASSLEQGITDTQYF.

V and J are TRBV3-1 and TRBJ2-5, with D perhaps matching TRBD2 (6 bases). The ends were cut back, 2 bases at V and 5 bases at J, with 15 bases in the middle. The CDR3 contains 15 residues. CDR1 and CDR2 (germline): LGHDT, YNNKEL (reference sequence). In nucleotides, the CDR3 is TGTGCCAGCAGCCAATCGGATGCGGGGACGGAGACCCAGTACTTC. Residues: CASSQSDAGTETQYF.

This clonotype was found many times. The rearrangement links TRBV20-1 to TRBJ1-2; maybe TRBD1 (5 bases). The CDR3 contains 14 residues. V gave up 2 bases and J gave up 8 bases, with 18 bases separating them. Looked up from germline, CDR1 is DFQATT and CDR2 is SNEGSKA (reference sequence). In DNA, the CDR3 is TGCAGTGCTAGACATATGGGGGGAAAGGGAGGCTACACCTTC. This codes for CSARHMGGKGGYTF.

The table lists this clonotype with a few counts. The chain is built from TRBV11-2 and TRBJ2-7; no reliable D call. The V end lost 5 bases, the J end lost 3 bases, and 14 bases lay between the germline ends. Germline-derived CDR1 and CDR2 are SGHAT and FQNNGV. This CDR3 is built from 14 residues. CDR3: CASSRPDLDYEQYV. CDR3 nucleotide sequence: TGTGCCAGCAGCCGCCCGGACCTAGACTACGAGCAGTACGTC.

The V call is TRBV29-1, the J call TRBJ2-1, with TRBD1 matching 7 bases. In germline, CDR1 is SQVTM, CDR2 ANQGSEA. The CDR3 is 16 amino acids. The junction had 8 bases not matched to a gene; V was cut back by 3 bases and J by 0 bases. The CDR3 DNA sequence: TGCAGCGTTGAGGGACAGAGGGCCTACTCCTACAATGAGCAGTTCTTC. This translates into CSVEGQRAYSYNEQFF.

The genes are TRBV7-2 and TRBJ2-5; TRBD1 matches 7 bases. This CDR3 spans 15 amino acids. Losses at the gene ends were 0 bases for V and 5 bases for J; bases not matched to a gene: 6. CDR1 and CDR2 from the germline V gene are SGHTA and FQGNSA. In nucleotides, the CDR3 is TGTGCCAGCAGCTTAGCGTTACAGGGGTCCGAGACCCAGTACTTC. Protein sequence: CASSLALQGSETQYF.

The J gene is TRBJ1-6, the V gene TRBV6-1; D is undetermined. V was trimmed by 4 bases and J by 9 bases, leaving 16 bases between them. Germline loops: CDR1 MNHNS, CDR2 SASEGT. The CDR3 length is 15 residues. CDR3 nucleotides: TGTGCCAGCAGTGGGGTACGAGGATTGGCTTCACCCCTCCACTTT. Translation: CASSGVRGLASPLHF.

This chain links TRBV4-1 with TRBJ1-1; D uncertain. This CDR3 has 17 amino acids. V lost 1 base to trimming and J lost 2 bases, with 17 bases between them. In germline, CDR1 is MGHRA, CDR2 YSYEKL. This chain's CDR3 is CASSQAEGYLFNTEAFF. The CDR3 coding sequence is TGCGCCAGCAGCCAAGCCGAAGGGTACCTATTTAACACTGAAGCTTTCTTT.

The CDR3 DNA sequence: TGTGCCAGCAGCCAACGGGGTGAAGCTTTCTTT. This codes for CASSQRGEAFF. The gene calls are TRBV4-2 and TRBJ1-1; D call uncertain. CDR1 is LGHNA and CDR2 is YNFKEQ in the germline V gene. V lost 2 bases and J lost 7, with 5 bases in between. This CDR3 has 11 residues.

The rearrangement links TRBV5-1 to TRBJ2-5; 7 bases map to TRBD2. The ends lost 7 bases at V and 5 bases at J; junction bases unmatched: 23. Looked up from germline, CDR1 is SGHRS and CDR2 is YFSETQ. There are 18 residues in the CDR3. The CDR3 spells CASSLGRPGRAGEETQYF. The DNA for the CDR3 is TGCGCCAGCTCGCTTGGTCGTCCAGGGAGGGCCGGCGAGGAGACCCAGTACTTC.

This clonotype came up a few times. The chain uses TRBV12-3 or TRBV12-4 and TRBJ2-1, with D unresolved. The ends were cut back, 6 bases at V and 5 bases at J, with 8 bases in the middle. The CDR3 runs to 12 residues. This CDR3 is CASSGFHNEQFF. CDR3 in DNA: TGTGCCAGCAGCGGTTTCCACAATGAGCAGTTCTTC.

The V call is TRBV7-9, the J call TRBJ1-2; possibly TRBD1 for D (5 bases). CDR1 is SEHNR and CDR2 is FQNEAQ in the germline V gene (reference sequence). Trimming stripped 0 bases from V and 8 bases from J, with 13 bases between. This CDR3 contains 14 residues. CDR3 in amino acids: CASSLAAGAGGYTF. In DNA, the CDR3 is TGTGCCAGCAGCTTAGCGGCTGGGGCGGGGGGCTACACCTTC. Combining the CDR3 with reference TRBV7-9 and TRBJ1-2 gives the whole variable domain DTGVSQNPRHKITKRGQNVTFRCDPISEHNRLYWYRQTLGQGPEFLTYFQNEAQLEKSRLLSDRFSAERPKGSFSTLEIQRTEQGDSAMYLCASSLAAGAGGYTFGSGTRLTVV.

In its sample, this clonotype was seen once. The chain links TRBV11-1 to TRBJ2-7, with 7 bases matching TRBD1. The junction had 21 bases not matched to a gene; V was cut back by 6 bases and J by 4 bases. Per the germline V gene, CDR1 is SGHAT and CDR2 is FQDESV (reference sequence). CDR3 length: 18 amino acids. This chain's CDR3 is CASSRRTVTGAWGYEQYF. The CDR3 DNA reads TGTGCCAGCAGTCGGAGGACCGTAACAGGGGCTTGGGGATACGAGCAGTACTTC.

The CDR3 DNA reads as TGTGCCAGCAGCCCGAGGACAGACGTGACCTATGGCTACACCTTC. Translation: CASSPRTDVTYGYTF. The genes are TRBV7-9 and TRBJ1-2, with D possibly being TRBD1 (6 bases). CDR1 is SEHNR and CDR2 is FQNEAQ in the germline V gene (reference sequence). This CDR3 contains 15 residues. Between the trimmed V and J ends, which lost 5 bases and 4 bases, there was a span of 17 bases.

The table lists this clonotype with a few counts. CDR3 DNA: TGTGCCAGCAGGGGGACAGGGGGCATCTATGGCTACACCTTC. This sequence encodes CASRGTGGIYGYTF. The chain carries TRBV7-9 and TRBJ1-2; 12 nucleotides match TRBD1. CDR1 is SEHNR, CDR2 FQNEAQ, per germline (reference sequence). The ends lost 6 bases at V and 4 bases at J; junction bases unmatched: 3. The CDR3 is 14 residues long.

V usage is TRBV6-2 or TRBV6-3 and J usage is TRBJ2-3, with D hard to call. Trimming pared 0 bases from V and 0 bases from J, leaving 7 bases between. The CDR3 has 15 amino acids. Germline values: CDR1 MNHEY, CDR2 SVGEGT. In DNA form, the CDR3 reads TGTGCCAGCAGTTACTCGGGATGGAGCACAGATACGCAGTATTTT. It codes for CASSYSGWSTDTQYF.

This clonotype appeared many times. J is TRBJ2-3 and V is TRBV12-3 or TRBV12-4, with 8 bases aligning to TRBD2. CDR3 size: 15 residues. The ends lost 6 bases at V and 3 bases at J; junction bases unmatched: 8. CDR3 amino acids: CASSRIAGTTDTQYF. The CDR3 region has the DNA TGTGCCAGCAGCCGAATAGCGGGGACGACAGATACGCAGTATTTT.

This clonotype was counted only a few times. The chain links TRBV6-1 to TRBJ1-5, with D possibly being TRBD1 (5 bases). This CDR3 has 13 amino acids. V gave up 8 bases and J gave up 7 bases, with 15 bases separating them. Germline V lookup: CDR1 MNHNS, CDR2 SASEGT. CDR3 loop: CASGRQPGQPQHF. In nucleotides, the CDR3 is TGTGCCAGCGGGCGACAGCCTGGCCAGCCCCAGCATTTT.

The rearrangement links TRBV25-1 to TRBJ1-1; D unresolved. The CDR3 contains 15 residues. Germline CDR1 and CDR2: MGHDK and SYGVNS. V was shortened by 5 bases and J by 3 bases, with 16 bases between the two germline ends. CDR3: CASSIPGTADTEAFF. The CDR3 DNA is TGTGCCAGCAGTATACCGGGCACCGCGGACACTGAAGCTTTCTTT.

A few counts support this clonotype. The rearrangement joins TRBV4-1 to TRBJ2-1; possibly TRBD2 for D (5 bases). Per germline, CDR1 MGHRA and CDR2 YSYEKL. This CDR3 region has 15 residues. V was cut by 4 bases and J by 1 base, with 11 bases left in between. The CDR3 sequence: CASSRSSGSYNEQFF. DNA for the CDR3: TGCGCCAGCAGCCGCTCCTCGGGGTCCTACAATGAGCAGTTCTTC.

The table lists this clonotype with many counts. One end of the junction varies from germline; a read error may be responsible. The chain employs TRBV12-3 or TRBV12-4 and TRBJ2-2; D uncertain. CDR3 size: 12 residues. This CDR3 reads CASSLDAGELFF. Here the CDR3 DNA reads TGTGCCAGCAGCTTAGACGCCGGGGAGCTGTTTTTT.